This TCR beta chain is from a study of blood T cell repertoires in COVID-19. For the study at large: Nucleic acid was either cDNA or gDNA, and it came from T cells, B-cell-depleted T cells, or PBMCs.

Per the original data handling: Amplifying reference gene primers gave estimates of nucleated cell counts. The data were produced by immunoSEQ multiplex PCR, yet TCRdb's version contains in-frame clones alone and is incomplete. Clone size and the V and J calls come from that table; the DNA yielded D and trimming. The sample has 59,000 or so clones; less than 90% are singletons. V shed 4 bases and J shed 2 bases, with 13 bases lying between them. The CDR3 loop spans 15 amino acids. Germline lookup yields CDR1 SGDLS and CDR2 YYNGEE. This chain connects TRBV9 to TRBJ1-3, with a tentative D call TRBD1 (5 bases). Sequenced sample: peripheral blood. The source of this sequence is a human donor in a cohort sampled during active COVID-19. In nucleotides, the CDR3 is TGTGCCAGCAGCCTGGGGGGTGTAGCTGGAAACACCATATATTTT. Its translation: CASSLGGVAGNTIYF.